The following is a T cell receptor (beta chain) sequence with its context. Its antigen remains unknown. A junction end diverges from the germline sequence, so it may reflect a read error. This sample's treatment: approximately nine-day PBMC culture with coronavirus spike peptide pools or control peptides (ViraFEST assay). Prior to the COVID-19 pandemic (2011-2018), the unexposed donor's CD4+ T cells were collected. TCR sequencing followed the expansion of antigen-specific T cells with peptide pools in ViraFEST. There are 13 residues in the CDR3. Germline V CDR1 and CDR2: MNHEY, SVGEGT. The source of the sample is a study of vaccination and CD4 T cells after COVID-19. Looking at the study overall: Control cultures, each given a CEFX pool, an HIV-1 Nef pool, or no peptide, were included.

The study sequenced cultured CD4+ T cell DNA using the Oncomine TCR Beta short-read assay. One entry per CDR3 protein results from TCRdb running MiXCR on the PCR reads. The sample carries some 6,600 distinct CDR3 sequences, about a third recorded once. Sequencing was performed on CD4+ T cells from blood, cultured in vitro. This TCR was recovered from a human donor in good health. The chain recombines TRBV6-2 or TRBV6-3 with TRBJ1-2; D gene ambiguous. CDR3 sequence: CASSNRDSYGYAF. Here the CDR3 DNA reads TGTGCCAGCAGTAACCGTGATAGCTATGGCTACGCCTTC.